This T cell receptor beta chain was recorded in a study of T cells expressing NK-cell markers. The study, taken as a whole, reports: Uncertainty persisted over the HCMV specificity of expanded NKG2C+ T cell clones. Of CD8+ T cells, about 1.0-8% belonged to dominant NKG2C+ clonotypes in five or six donors.

On this clonotype itself: The antigen is unknown.

TCR beta libraries carry UMIs added by 5'RACE template switching. Each CDR3 protein gets one entry in TCRdb, which reprocessed the 5' RACE reads and gives no DNA. The sample's table shows about 460,000 distinct CDR3 sequences. Sequencing used blood T cells: a sorted CD56 or NKG2C T cell subset, CD4+ or CD8+ T cells, or bulk PBMC T cells (not recorded which). This clonotype originated in a woman between 50 and 59 years old in good health.

The CDR3 spells CAGTGELNTEAFF. The rearrangement joins TRBV10-2 to TRBJ1-1; the D call of TRBD1 rests on TCRdb alone, since no DNA is present to check it. The CDR3 sequence is 13 residues long. Per germline, CDR1 WSHSY and CDR2 SAAADI.